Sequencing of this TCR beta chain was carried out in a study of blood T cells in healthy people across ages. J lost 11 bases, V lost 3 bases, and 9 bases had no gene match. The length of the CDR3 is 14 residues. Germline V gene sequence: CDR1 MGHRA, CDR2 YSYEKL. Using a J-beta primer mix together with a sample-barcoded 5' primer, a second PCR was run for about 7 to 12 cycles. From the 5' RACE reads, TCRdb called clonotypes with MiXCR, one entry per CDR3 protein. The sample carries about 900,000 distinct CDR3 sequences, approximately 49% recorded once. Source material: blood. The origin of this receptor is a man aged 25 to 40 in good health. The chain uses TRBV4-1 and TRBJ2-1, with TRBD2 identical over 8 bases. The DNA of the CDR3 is TGCGCCAGCAGCCACGTACCGGGAGGGAATAAGCAGTTCTTC. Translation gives CASSHVPGGNKQFF.